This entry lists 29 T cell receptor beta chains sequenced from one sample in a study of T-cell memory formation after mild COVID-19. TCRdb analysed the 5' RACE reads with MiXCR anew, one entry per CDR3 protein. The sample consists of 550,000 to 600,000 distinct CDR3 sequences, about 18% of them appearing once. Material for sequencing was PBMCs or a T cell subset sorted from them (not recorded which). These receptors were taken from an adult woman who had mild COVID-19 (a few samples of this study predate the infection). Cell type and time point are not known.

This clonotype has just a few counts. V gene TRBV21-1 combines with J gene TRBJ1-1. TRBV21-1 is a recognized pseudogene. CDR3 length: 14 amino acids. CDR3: CASSKVGQNPEAFF. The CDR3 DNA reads TGTGCCAGCAGCAAAGTGGGTCAGAACCCTGAAGCTTTCTTT.

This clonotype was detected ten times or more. CDR3 sequence (DNA): TGTGCCACCAGTGATTTTGGGGGTTCCACCGGGGAGCTGTTTTTT. Translating gives CATSDFGGSTGELFF. The J gene is TRBJ2-2, the V gene TRBV24-1; D may match TRBD1 or TRBD2 (5 bases each). Looked up from germline, CDR1 is KGHDR and CDR2 is SFDVKD. The CDR3 spans 15 residues. V was cut by 1 base and J by 4 bases, with 9 bases left in between.

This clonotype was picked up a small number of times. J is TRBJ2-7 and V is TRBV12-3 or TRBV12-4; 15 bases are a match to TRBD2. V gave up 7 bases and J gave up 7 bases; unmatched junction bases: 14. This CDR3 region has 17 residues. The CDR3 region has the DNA TGTGCCAGCACCGCTTTTCCCGGACTAGCGGGAGGGGGGGAGCAGTACTTC. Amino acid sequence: CASTAFPGLAGGGEQYF.

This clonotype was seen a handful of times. As DNA, the CDR3 is TGCGCCAGCAGCCAAGATGGGAGGGAGGGCTATGGCTACACCTTC. Protein product: CASSQDGREGYGYTF. This sequence joins TRBV4-1 and TRBJ1-2; D is uncertain. The CDR3 length is 15 residues. The germline V gene has CDR1 MGHRA and CDR2 YSYEKL. V was cut by 0 bases and J by 4 bases, with 12 bases left in between.

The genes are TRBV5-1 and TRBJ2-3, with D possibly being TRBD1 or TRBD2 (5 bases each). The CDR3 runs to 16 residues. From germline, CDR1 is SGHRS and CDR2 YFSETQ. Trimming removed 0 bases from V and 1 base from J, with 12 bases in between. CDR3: CASSLAGPGRTDTQYF. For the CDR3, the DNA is TGCGCCAGCAGCTTGGCGGGGCCCGGGCGCACAGATACGCAGTATTTT.

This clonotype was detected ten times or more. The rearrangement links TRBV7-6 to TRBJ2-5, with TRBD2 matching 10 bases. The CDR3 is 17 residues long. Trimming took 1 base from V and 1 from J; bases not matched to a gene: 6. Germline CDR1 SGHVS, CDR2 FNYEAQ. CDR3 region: CASSLVARLAGQETQYF. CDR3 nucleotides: TGTGCCAGCAGCTTAGTTGCGCGACTAGCGGGCCAAGAGACCCAGTACTTC.

CDR3 sequence (DNA): TGTGCCAGCAGCTCAGCCCTGACATCGCCCGACGAGCAGTACTTC. It is translated as CASSSALTSPDEQYF. The V call is TRBV11-1, the J call TRBJ2-7; D remains ambiguous. CDR3 size: 15 residues. Germline values: CDR1 SGHAT, CDR2 FQDESV (reference sequence). V lost 4 bases, J lost 5 bases, and 18 bases lay in between.

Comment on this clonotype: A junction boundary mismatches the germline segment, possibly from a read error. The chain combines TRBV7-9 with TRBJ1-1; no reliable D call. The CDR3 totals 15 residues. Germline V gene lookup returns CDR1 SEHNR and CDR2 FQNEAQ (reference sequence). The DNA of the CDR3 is TGTGCCAGCAGCTTAGTTGGGGTGGGGAACCCTGAAGCTTTCTTT. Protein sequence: CASSLVGVGNPEAFF.

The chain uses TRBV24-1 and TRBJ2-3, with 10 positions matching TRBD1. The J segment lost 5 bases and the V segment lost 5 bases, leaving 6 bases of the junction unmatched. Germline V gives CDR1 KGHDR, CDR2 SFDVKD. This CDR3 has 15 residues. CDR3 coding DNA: TGTGCCACCAGTGTTACAGGACAGGGGGGAGATACGCAGTATTTT. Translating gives CATSVTGQGGDTQYF.

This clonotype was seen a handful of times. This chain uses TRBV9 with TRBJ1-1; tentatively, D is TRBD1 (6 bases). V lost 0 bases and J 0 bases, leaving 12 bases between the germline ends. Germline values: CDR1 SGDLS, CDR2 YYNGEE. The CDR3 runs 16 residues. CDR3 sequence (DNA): TGTGCCAGCAGCGTAGTGCCAGGGGACATGAACACTGAAGCTTTCTTT. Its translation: CASSVVPGDMNTEAFF. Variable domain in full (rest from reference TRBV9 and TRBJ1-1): DSGVTQTPKHLITATGQRVTLRCSPRSGDLSVYWYQQSLDQGLQFLIQYYNGEERAKGNILERFSAQQFPDLHSELNLSSLELGDSALYFCASSVVPGDMNTEAFFGQGTRLTVV.

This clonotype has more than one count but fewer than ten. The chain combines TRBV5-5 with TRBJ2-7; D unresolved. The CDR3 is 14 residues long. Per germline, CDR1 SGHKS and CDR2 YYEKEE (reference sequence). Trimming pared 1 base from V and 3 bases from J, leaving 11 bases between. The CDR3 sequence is CASSLYLGHYEQYF. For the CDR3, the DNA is TGTGCCAGCAGCTTGTACCTAGGGCACTACGAGCAGTACTTC.

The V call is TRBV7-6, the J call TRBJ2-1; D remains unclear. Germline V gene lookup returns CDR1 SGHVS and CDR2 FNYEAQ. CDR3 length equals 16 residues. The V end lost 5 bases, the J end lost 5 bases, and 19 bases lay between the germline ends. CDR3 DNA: TGTGCCAGCAGCCCCATCGGGTTTGCGCCCGACAATGAGCAGTTCTTC. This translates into CASSPIGFAPDNEQFF.

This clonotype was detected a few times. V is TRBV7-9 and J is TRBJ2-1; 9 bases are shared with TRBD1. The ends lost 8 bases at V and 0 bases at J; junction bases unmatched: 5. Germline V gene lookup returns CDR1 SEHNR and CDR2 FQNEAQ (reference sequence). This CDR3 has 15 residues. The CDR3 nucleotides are TGTGCCAGCGCAACGGACAGGGGCTCCTACAATGAGCAGTTCTTC. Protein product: CASATDRGSYNEQFF.

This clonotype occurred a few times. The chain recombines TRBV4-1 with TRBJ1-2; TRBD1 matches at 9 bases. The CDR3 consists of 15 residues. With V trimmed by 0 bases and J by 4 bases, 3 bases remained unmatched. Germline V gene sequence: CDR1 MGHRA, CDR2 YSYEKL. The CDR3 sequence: CASSQDPGQGYGYTF. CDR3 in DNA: TGCGCCAGCAGCCAAGATCCGGGACAGGGCTATGGCTACACCTTC.

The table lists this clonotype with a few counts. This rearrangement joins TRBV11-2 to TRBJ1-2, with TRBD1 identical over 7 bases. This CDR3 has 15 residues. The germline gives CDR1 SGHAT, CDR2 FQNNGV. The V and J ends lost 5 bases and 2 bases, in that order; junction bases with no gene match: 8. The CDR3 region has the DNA TGTGCCAGCAGCGTTTACAGGGGACGGAACTATGGCTACACCTTC. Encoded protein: CASSVYRGRNYGYTF. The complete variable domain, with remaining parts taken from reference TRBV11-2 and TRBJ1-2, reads EAGVAQSPRYKIIEKRQSVAFWCNPISGHATLYWYQQILGQGPKLLIQFQNNGVVDDSQLPKDRFSAERLKGVDSTLKIQPAKLEDSAVYLCASSVYRGRNYGYTFGSGTRLTVV.

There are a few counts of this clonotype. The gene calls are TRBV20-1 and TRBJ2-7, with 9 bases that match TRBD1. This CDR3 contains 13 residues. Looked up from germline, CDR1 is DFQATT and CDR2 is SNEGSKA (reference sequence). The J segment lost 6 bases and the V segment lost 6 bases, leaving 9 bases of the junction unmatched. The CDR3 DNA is TGCAGTGCCTCACGGGACAGGGCCTCCGAGCAGTACTTC. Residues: CSASRDRASEQYF.

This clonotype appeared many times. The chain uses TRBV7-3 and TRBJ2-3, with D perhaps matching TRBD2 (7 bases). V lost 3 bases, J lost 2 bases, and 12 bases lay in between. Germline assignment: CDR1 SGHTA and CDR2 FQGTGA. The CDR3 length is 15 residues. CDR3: CASSLAGAVTDTQYF. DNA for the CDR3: TGTGCCAGCAGCTTGGCGGGGGCCGTCACAGATACGCAGTATTTT. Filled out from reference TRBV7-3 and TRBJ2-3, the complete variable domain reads GAGVSQTPSNKVTEKGKYVELRCDPISGHTALYWYRQSLGQGPEFLIYFQGTGAADDSGLPNDRFFAVRPEGSVSTLKIQRTERGDSAVYLCASSLAGAVTDTQYFGPGTRLTVL.

The CDR3 bases are TGTGCCAGCTCACCGTGGAAGGGCGGCGTCCTGACTTTC. Amino acids: CASSPWKGGVLTF. V usage is TRBV18 and J usage is TRBJ2-6; D is ambiguous. The CDR3 is 13 amino acids. Germline V gene sequence: CDR1 KGHSH, CDR2 LQKENI. V shed 3 bases and J shed 12 bases, with 12 bases lying between them.

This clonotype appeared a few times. The CDR3 loop is CSVGQARDYEQYF. The DNA for the CDR3 is TGCAGCGTGGGACAGGCCCGGGACTACGAGCAGTACTTC. V gene TRBV29-1 combines with J gene TRBJ2-7; 8 bases align to TRBD1. Trimming cost V 6 bases and J 3 bases; bases outside gene matches: 7. This CDR3 spans 13 amino acids. The germline CDR1 and CDR2 sequences are SQVTM and ANQGSEA.

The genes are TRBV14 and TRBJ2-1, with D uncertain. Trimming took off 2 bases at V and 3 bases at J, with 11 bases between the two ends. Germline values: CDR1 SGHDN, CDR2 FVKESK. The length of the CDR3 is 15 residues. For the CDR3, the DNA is TGTGCCAGCAGCCAAATAAGTGTAGACTACAATGAGCAGTTCTTC. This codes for CASSQISVDYNEQFF.

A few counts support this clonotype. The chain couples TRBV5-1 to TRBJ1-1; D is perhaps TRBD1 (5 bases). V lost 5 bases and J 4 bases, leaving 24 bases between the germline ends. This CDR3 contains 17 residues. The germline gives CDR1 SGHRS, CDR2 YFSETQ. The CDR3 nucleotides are TGCGCCAGCAGGGAGGGGCGAACCGCCCTCACACCCACTGAAGCTTTCTTT. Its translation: CASREGRTALTPTEAFF.

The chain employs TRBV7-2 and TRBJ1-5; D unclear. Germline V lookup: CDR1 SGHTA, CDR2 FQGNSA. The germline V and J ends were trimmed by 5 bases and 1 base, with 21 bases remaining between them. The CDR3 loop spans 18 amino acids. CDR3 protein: CASSLQAGAYSSNQPQHF. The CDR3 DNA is TGTGCCAGCAGCCTCCAGGCGGGTGCGTACAGCAGCAATCAGCCCCAGCATTTT.

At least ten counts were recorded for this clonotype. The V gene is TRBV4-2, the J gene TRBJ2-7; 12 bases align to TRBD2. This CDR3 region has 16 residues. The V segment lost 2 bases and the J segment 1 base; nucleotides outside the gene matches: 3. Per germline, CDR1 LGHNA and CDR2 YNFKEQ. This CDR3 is CASSQRLAGVSYEQYF. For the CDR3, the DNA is TGTGCCAGCAGCCAAAGACTAGCGGGAGTTTCCTACGAGCAGTACTTC.

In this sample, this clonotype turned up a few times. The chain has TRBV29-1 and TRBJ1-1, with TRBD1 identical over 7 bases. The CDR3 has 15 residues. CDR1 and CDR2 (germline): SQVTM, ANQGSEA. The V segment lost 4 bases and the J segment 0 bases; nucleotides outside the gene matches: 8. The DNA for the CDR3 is TGCAGCGTTGGGACCATGACAGGGTTGAACACTGAAGCTTTCTTT. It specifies CSVGTMTGLNTEAFF.

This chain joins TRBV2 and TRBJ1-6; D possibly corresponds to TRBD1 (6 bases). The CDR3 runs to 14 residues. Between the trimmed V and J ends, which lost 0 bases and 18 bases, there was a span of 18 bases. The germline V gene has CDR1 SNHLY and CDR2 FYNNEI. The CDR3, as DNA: TGTGCCAGCAGTGAAGCGCGGGCAGGACAGACCTGCCACTTT. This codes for CASSEARAGQTCHF.

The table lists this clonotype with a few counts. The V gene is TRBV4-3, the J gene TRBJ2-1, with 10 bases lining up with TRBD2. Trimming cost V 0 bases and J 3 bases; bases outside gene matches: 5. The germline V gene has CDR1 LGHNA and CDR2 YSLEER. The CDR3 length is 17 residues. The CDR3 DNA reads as TGCGCCAGCAGCCAAGATAGGACTAGCGGAATCTACAATGAGCAGTTCTTC. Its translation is CASSQDRTSGIYNEQFF.

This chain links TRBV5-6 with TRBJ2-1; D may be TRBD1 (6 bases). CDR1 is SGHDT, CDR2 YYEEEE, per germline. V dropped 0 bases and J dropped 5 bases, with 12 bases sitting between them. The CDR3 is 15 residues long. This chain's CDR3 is CASSLVAGDHNEQFF. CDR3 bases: TGTGCCAGCAGCTTGGTCGCAGGGGACCACAATGAGCAGTTCTTC.

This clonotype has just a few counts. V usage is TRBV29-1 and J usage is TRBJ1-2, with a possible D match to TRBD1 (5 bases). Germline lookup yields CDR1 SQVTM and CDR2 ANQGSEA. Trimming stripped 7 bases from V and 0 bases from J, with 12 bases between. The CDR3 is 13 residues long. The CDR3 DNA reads TGCAGCGCAGGGAGTCGGACTAACTATGGCTACACCTTC. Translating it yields CSAGSRTNYGYTF.

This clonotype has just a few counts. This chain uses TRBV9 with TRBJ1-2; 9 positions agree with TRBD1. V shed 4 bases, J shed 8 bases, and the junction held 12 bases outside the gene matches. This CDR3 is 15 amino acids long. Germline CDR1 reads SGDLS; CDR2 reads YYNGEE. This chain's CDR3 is CASSLSSDRGYGYTF. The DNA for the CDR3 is TGTGCCAGCAGCCTCTCCTCGGACAGGGGCTACGGCTACACCTTC.